This TCR beta chain was recovered during a study of technical replicates of blood from several donors. V shed 0 bases and J 6 bases; nucleotides not matched to a gene: 7. Germline V CDR1 and CDR2: LGHNA, YNFKEQ. The CDR3 consists of 16 residues. Clones were sequenced by immunoSEQ multiplex PCR, and TCRdb holds only the in-frame ones, with some missing. This sample has under 90,000 clones, with 95% to 98% found just once. The sequencing sample was made of T cells isolated from PBMCs. The clonotype was recovered from a human donor in good health. This chain joins TRBV4-2 and TRBJ2-5, with 10 positions matching TRBD2. Written as DNA, the CDR3 is TGTGCCAGCAGCCAAGATTTAGCGGGAGGAGGCAAGACCCAGTACTTC. This sequence encodes CASSQDLAGGGKTQYF.